Each of the 5 T cell receptor beta chains below was sequenced from the same sample in a study of beta chain features in type 1 diabetes. What was sequenced were expressed TCRB transcripts, since all of the isolated RNA had been reverse transcribed. The assay was immunoSEQ multiplex PCR, and TCRdb's table has in-frame clones only and misses some. The data contain some 220,000 clones, approximately 10% of them singletons. Sample: central memory CD4+ T cells from blood. The receptors derive from a man aged 18 to 30 in good health.

The V gene is TRBV10-3, the J gene TRBJ2-3, with a tentative D call TRBD1 (6 bases). Germline V CDR1 and CDR2: ENHRY, SYGVKD. Trimming removed 6 bases at V and 3 bases at J, with 10 bases between. CDR3 length equals 13 residues. The CDR3 coding sequence is TGTGCCATCAGGGACAGCTTAACAGATACGCAGTATTTT. This encodes CAIRDSLTDTQYF.

This chain links TRBV5-4 with TRBJ2-3; TRBD2 matches at 12 bases. The CDR3 totals 16 residues. Trimming cost V 4 bases and J 3 bases; bases outside gene matches: 6. Per germline, CDR1 SGHNT and CDR2 YYREEE (reference sequence). The CDR3 bases are TGTGCCAGCAGCGTATGGCTAGCGGGAGGGACAGATACGCAGTATTTT. Protein sequence: CASSVWLAGGTDTQYF.

This clone was observed a handful of times. The chain combines TRBV15 with TRBJ2-5; tentatively, D is TRBD1 or TRBD2 (5 bases each). This CDR3 contains 14 residues. CDR1 and CDR2 (germline): LNHNV, YYDKDF (reference sequence). The germline V and J ends were trimmed by 1 base and 5 bases, with 11 bases remaining between them. The CDR3: CATSRAGSWETQYF. In DNA, the CDR3 is TGTGCCACCAGCAGAGCAGGGAGTTGGGAGACCCAGTACTTC.

This chain joins TRBV6-4 and TRBJ2-1, with TRBD2 matching 7 bases. The CDR3 extends over 13 amino acids. Germline V gene data show CDR1 as MRHNA and CDR2 as SNTAGT. V lost 4 bases, J lost 7 bases, and 4 bases stayed unmatched. The CDR3: CASSVERGNEQFF. The CDR3 DNA follows: TGTGCCAGCAGTGTAGAGCGGGGAAATGAGCAGTTCTTC.

The V and J genes are TRBV5-4 and TRBJ1-2; D ambiguous. Deletions cut 3 bases from V and 2 bases from J, with 11 bases between. This CDR3 has 14 residues. Germline V gene lookup returns CDR1 SGHNT and CDR2 YYREEE (reference sequence). The CDR3 bases are TGTGCCAGCAGCTCAGATCATAGAAACTATGGCTACACCTTC. Translating it yields CASSSDHRNYGYTF.